This T cell receptor beta chain was sequenced for a study of T cells after yellow fever vaccination. This clonotype has more than one count but fewer than ten. Using its own MiXCR run on the 5' RACE reads, TCRdb lists one record per CDR3 protein. The repertoire holds 230,000 or so distinct CDR3 sequences, 6.5% to 7.5% seen once, with around 1.1% in the top ten. This clonotype was sampled from a man aged 30-40 years who received the YFV17D yellow fever vaccine. The source material was CD4+ T cells sorted from PBMCs, sampled on the day of the yellow fever booster vaccination.

The CDR3 DNA sequence: TGTGCCAGCAGCCTAACTGGACAGGAGAACACTGAAGCTTTCTTT. Translating it yields CASSLTGQENTEAFF. The chain links TRBV7-9 to TRBJ1-1; 7 bases are shared with TRBD1. The CDR3 has 15 residues. The junction had 7 bases not matched to a gene; V was cut back by 5 bases and J by 1 base. Germline CDR1 is SEHNR and CDR2 is FQNEAQ (reference sequence).